This T cell receptor (beta chain) was obtained from a study of Ad26.COV2.S vaccination and SARS-CoV-2 variants. The CDR3 covers 15 residues. Germline V gives CDR1 SGHNT, CDR2 YYREEE (reference sequence). The junction had 10 bases not matched to a gene; V was cut back by 4 bases and J by 3 bases. Treatment denoted: some 20 received Ad26.COV2.S at low or high dose, single or two shots; about 5 received placebo; per-sample allocation not given. Sampling took place 63 days after the first vaccine or placebo injection. The repertoire was sequenced with immunoSEQ multiplex PCR; TCRdb's copy has only in-frame clones and lacks some. The sample holds hundreds of thousands of clones, around 88% seen once.

The sequenced sample was peripheral blood, obtained in a trial of Ad26.COV2.S vaccine versus placebo. The rearrangement links TRBV5-4 to TRBJ2-7; TRBD1 agrees at 7 bases. This TCR derives from a person aged 18 to 59 who received the Ad26.COV2.S COVID-19 vaccine or a placebo. The DNA for the CDR3 is TGTGCCAGCAGCCCAGAGGGGGCGATTAACTACGAGCAGTACTTC. Its translation is CASSPEGAINYEQYF.